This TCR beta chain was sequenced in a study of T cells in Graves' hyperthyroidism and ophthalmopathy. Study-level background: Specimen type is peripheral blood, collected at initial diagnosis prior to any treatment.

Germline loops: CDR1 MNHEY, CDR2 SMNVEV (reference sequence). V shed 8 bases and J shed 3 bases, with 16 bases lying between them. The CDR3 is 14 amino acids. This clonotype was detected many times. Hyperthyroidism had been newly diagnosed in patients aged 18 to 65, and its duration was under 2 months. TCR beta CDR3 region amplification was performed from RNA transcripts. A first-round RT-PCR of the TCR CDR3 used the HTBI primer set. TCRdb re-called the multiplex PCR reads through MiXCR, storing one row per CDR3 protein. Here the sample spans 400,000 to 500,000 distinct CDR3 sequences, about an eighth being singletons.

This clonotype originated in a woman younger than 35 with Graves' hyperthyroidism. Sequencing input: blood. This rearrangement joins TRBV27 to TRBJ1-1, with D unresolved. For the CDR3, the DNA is TGTGCCAGCGGCCCCCGGGCGGCGGACACTGAAGCTTTCTTT. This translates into CASGPRAADTEAFF.